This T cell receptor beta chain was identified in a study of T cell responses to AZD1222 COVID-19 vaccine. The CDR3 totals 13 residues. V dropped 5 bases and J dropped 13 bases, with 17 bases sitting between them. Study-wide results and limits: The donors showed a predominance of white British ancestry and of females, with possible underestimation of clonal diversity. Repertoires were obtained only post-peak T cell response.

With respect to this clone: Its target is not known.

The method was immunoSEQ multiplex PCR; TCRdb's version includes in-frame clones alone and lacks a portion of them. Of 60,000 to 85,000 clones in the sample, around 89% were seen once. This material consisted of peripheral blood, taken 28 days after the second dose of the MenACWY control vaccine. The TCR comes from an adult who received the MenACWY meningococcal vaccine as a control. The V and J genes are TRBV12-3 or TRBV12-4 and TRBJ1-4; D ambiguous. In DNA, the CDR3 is TGTGCCAGCAGTGCCCTCTTAGGGCGAGGACTGTTTTTT. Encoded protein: CASSALLGRGLFF.